The 3 T cell receptor beta chains listed next were all sequenced from one sample in a study of molecular identifiers for immune sequencing clone quantification. MiXCR was run by TCRdb on the PCR reads, yielding one entry per CDR3 protein. The data hold over 550,000 distinct CDR3 sequences, with roughly 27% observed a single time. The sequenced sample was naive CD8+ T cells from blood, with Jurkat cell RNA spiked in. Subset meaning: FACS-sorted CD8+CD4-CCR7+CD45RA+ naive T cells. The receptor set was obtained from a human donor in good health. Some libraries in this study had Jurkat cell RNA spiked in.

The sample holds a few counts of this clonotype. This chain links TRBV23-1 with TRBJ2-7; a weak D match, TRBD1 (6 bases). TRBV23-1 is an open reading frame, and its role is uncertain. The CDR3 totals 15 residues. Trimming took off 5 bases at V and 1 base at J, with 15 bases between the two ends. This chain's CDR3 is CASSSDSPFSYEQYF. In nucleotides, the CDR3 is TGCGCCAGCAGTTCGGACAGTCCTTTTTCCTACGAGCAGTACTTC.

This sequence joins TRBV18 and TRBJ1-6; D not resolved. The ends were cut back, 3 bases at V and 9 bases at J, with 12 bases in the middle. This CDR3 comprises 14 residues. Germline assignment: CDR1 KGHSH and CDR2 LQKENI. CDR3 region: CASSPFPVASPLHF. The CDR3 nucleotides are TGTGCCAGCTCACCTTTCCCGGTCGCTTCACCCCTCCACTTT.

In regard to this clonotype: A read error is possible here, since a much larger clone lies one base away. The J gene is TRBJ2-2, the V gene TRBV6-2 or TRBV6-3; maybe TRBD1 (6 bases). The CDR3 loop spans 16 amino acids. The germline V gene encodes CDR1 MNHEY and CDR2 SVGEGT. The CDR3 DNA reads TGTGCCAACAGTTATCACGGGACAACGAACACCGGGGAGCTGTTTTTT. As protein: CANSYHGTTNTGELFF.